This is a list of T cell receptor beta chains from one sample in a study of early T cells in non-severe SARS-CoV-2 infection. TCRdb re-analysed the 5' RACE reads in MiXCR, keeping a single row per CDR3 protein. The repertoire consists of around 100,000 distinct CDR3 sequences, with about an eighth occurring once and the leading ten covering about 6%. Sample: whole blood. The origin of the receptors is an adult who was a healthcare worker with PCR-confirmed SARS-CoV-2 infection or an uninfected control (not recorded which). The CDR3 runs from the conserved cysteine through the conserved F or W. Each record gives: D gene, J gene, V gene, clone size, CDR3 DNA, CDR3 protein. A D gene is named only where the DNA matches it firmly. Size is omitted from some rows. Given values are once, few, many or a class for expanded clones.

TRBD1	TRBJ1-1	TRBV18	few	TGTGCCAGCTCACCGATACCGTGGACAGGAATAAACACTGAAGCTTTCTTT	CASSPIPWTGINTEAFF
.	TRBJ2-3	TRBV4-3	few	TGCGCCAGCAGCCAAGAGGGCACTAGCAAGTCAGATACGCAGTATTTT	CASSQEGTSKSDTQYF
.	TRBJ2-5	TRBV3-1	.	TGTGCCAGCAGCCAAGAATCGGAGCAAGAGACCCAGTACTTC	CASSQESEQETQYF
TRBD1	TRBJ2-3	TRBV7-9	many	TGTGCCAGCAGCTTGGGACAGGGACATACAGATACGCAGTATTTT	CASSLGQGHTDTQYF
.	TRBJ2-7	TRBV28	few	TGTGCCAGCAGACCGGGACCAAACTACGAGCAGTACTTC	CASRPGPNYEQYF
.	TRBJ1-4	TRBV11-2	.	TGTGCCAGCAGCCGGAGGGGGATGGAGGGTGAAAAACTGTTTTTT	CASSRRGMEGEKLFF
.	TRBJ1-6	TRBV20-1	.	TGCAGTGCTAGGGAACTGCGGGGAATTTCACCCCTCCACTTT	CSARELRGISPLHF
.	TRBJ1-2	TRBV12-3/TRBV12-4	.	TGTGCCAGTGGTCAGGGAACCGGCTACACCTTC	CASGQGTGYTF
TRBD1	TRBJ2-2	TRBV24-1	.	TGTGCCACCAGTGAGGGACAGGGTAAAGTTCGGGAAGCCGGGGAGCTGTTTTTT	CATSEGQGKVREAGELFF
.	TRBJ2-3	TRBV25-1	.	TGTGCCAGCAGTGAAGCGGAGGGGGCGGATACGCAGTATTTT	CASSEAEGADTQYF
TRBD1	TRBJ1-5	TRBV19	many	TGTGCCAGTAGCGGACAGGGGCTCTATAGCAATCAGCCCCAGCATTTT	CASSGQGLYSNQPQHF
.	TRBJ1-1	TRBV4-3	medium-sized	TGCGCCAGCAGCCAGGATGGCCTAAGTCGGTCTGAAGCTTTCTTT	CASSQDGLSRSEAFF
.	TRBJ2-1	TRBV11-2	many	TGTGCCAGCAGCTCCCTCAGAGTCTGGGCCAATGAGCAGTTCTTC	CASSSLRVWANEQFF
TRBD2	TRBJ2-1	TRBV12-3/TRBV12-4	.	TGTGCCAGCACCTTTGTTAGCGGGAGGGAGAATGAGCAGTTCTTC	CASTFVSGRENEQFF
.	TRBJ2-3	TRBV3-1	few	TGTGCCAGCAGCCAAGAGGGGGTCCGGACAGATACGCAGTATTTT	CASSQEGVRTDTQYF
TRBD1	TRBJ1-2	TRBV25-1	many	TGTGCCAGCACCCGGGACAGCGGCTTTTATGGCTACACCTTC	CASTRDSGFYGYTF
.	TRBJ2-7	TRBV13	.	TGTGCCAGCAGCCTACATACCGCCGACGTCTCAACCTACGAGCAGTACTTC	CASSLHTADVSTYEQYF
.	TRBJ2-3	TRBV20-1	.	TGCAGTGCCGTGGATTTTTCTAGCACAGATACGCAGTATTTT	CSAVDFSSTDTQYF
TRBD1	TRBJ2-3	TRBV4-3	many	TGCGCCAGCAGCCAAGAAGGATTTGGGCGGGACAGGGCAGATACGCAGTATTTT	CASSQEGFGRDRADTQYF
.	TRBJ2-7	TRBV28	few	TGTGCCAGCAGTTTATCAGAATACGAGCAGTACTTC	CASSLSEYEQYF
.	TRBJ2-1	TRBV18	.	TGTGCCAGCTCACCCCCGTCAGGGAGGAATGAGCAGTTCTTC	CASSPPSGRNEQFF
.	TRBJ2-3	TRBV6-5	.	TGTGCCAGCAGTTCAGGGACCCCAGATACGCAGTATTTT	CASSSGTPDTQYF
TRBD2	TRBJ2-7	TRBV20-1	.	TGCAGTGCTAGATCCACTAGCGGAACCTACGAGCAGTACTTC	CSARSTSGTYEQYF
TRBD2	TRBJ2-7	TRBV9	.	TGTGCCAGCAGCCCCCGCATAGCGGGAGGGTACGAGGAGTACTTC	CASSPRIAGGYEEYF
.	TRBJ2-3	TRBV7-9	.	TGTGCCAGCAGCTTTCAGGCGGTCACAGATACGCAGTATTTT	CASSFQAVTDTQYF
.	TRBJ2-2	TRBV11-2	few	TGTGCCAGCAGCGGCGCGGGATTCACCGGGGAGCTGTTTTTT	CASSGAGFTGELFF